This entry concerns a single T cell receptor beta chain. Which antigen it targets is not known. Base qualities are missing; no much larger clone stands one base away. The time point label, read with the paper, signifies: baseline before first vaccination. Vaccinee samples came from UK trials COV001 and COV002, including a single-blind randomized controlled phase 2/3 trial of AZD1222 (ChAdOx1 nCoV-19) in healthy adults. Trial participant PBMC samples were collected at day 0 and day 28 after the second dose for TCRbeta chain sequencing. The CDR3 sequence holds 15 residues, the cysteine and phenylalanine included. The sequence is cut down to CDR3 DNA, 45 bases in frame from base 1. Trimming takes 1 base from V and 2 bases from J, and the germline ends sit 10 bases apart. Per the germline V gene, SGHTA is the CDR1 and FQGNSA is the CDR2. This record belongs to a study of T cell responses to AZD1222 COVID-19 vaccine (TCRdb year 2021). For context, the study as a whole: AZD1222 recipients given second doses at about 4 weeks or at about 12 weeks were pooled, since spike-specific TCR depth and breadth were not found to differ between the two schedules. Trial participants were enrolled by age into 18-55, 56-69 and 70-plus year subgroups, with about 150, 28 and 57 TCR-sequenced participants respectively. TCR sequencing covered some 240 trial participants: some 210 given two doses of AZD1222 and around 25 given two doses of MenACWY control vaccine.

The CDR3 regions of human TCRbeta chains were subjected to immunosequencing. Concerning the study's data processing: Repertoire TCRs were checked for matches against a reference library of SARS-CoV-2-specific TCRs that had been generated using the MIRA antigen-specificity platform. Breadth was defined as the fraction of unique TCRs that were SARS-CoV-2-associated, and depth was defined as the fraction of total T cells that were SARS-CoV-2-associated. Using the MIRA data, each spike-specific TCR was mapped to the spike region that the TCR reacts to and placed in a CD4 or CD8 class. Log10-transformed breadth and depth values were compared by one-way ANOVA with Sidak's multiple comparisons tests. Imported from immuneACCESS, the table was reduced by TCRdb to in-frame sequences with V and J called. These copies leave out some clones; in studies compared against another copy, an unresolved V gene accounts for under half, and the cause of the remainder is not known. V and J calls plus clone size are reproduced from that table; the DNA served to infer D and trimming. Here the sample has tens of thousands of clones; around 73% occur a single time. Clones ranked in the top ten supply 21% of the sample.

The investigation overall reported the following: Because no day 14 peak-response samples were available, the repertoires could be characterized only after the peak T cell response. In the small 56-69-year group, the increase in depth fell short of significance, most likely because of low power. Participants were mostly white British and included more females than males, and it was suggested by the authors that clonal diversity may have been underestimated. Conclusions about previously exposed vaccinees are limited, since just five to seven AZD1222 recipients were seropositive for SARS-CoV-2 at baseline. Nearly half of unique spike-specific TCRs reportedly recognized epitopes outside regions mutated in the B.1.351 and B.1.1.7 variants. The whole spike protein was spanned by vaccine-associated CD4 TCRs, and dominant responses were seen in regions 160-218 and 743-854. A significant rise in spike-specific TCR breadth and depth was observed after two AZD1222 doses relative to day 0 and relative to MenACWY recipients.

The input for sequencing was peripheral blood, taken on day 0 of AZD1222 vaccination. The chain joins TRBV7-2 to TRBJ2-3, with a weak D call of TRBD2 (6 bases match). The TCR originated in an adult in good health. The CDR3 region has the sequence CASSLVADVTDTQYF. The DNA is TGTGCCAGCAGCTTAGTAGCGGATGTCACAGATACGCAGTATTTT.